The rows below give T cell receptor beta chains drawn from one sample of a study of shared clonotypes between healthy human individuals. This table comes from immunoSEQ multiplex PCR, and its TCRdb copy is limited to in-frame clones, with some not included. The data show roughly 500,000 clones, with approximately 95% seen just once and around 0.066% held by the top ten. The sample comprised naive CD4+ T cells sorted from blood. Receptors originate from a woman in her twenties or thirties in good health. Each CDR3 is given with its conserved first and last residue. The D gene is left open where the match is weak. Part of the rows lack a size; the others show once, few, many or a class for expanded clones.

CDR3aa: CASSLAGTGDGYTF
CDR3nt: TGCGCCAGCAGCTTGGCCGGGACAGGGGATGGCTACACCTTC
d_gene: TRBD1
len: 14
j_gene: TRBJ1-2
v_gene: TRBV5-1
abundance: -

CDR3aa: CSGGRYNEQFF
CDR3nt: TGCAGTGGGGGACGGTACAATGAGCAGTTCTTC
d_gene: -
len: 11
j_gene: TRBJ2-1
v_gene: TRBV29-1
abundance: -

CDR3aa: CASSLLSGRAYIEQFF
CDR3nt: TGTGCCAGCAGTTTATTAAGCGGGAGGGCGTATATTGAGCAGTTCTTC
d_gene: TRBD2
len: 16
j_gene: TRBJ2-1
v_gene: TRBV28
abundance: -

CDR3aa: CASSRGDIGNQPQHF
CDR3nt: TGTGCCAGCTCACGAGGGGACATTGGCAATCAGCCCCAGCATTTT
d_gene: -
len: 15
j_gene: TRBJ1-5
v_gene: TRBV18
abundance: -

CDR3aa: CASRLGLAGASDTQYF
CDR3nt: TGTGCCAGCAGATTGGGACTAGCGGGAGCGTCGGATACGCAGTATTTT
d_gene: TRBD2
len: 16
j_gene: TRBJ2-3
v_gene: TRBV5-4
abundance: -

CDR3aa: CASSSTSVRVTNNEQFF
CDR3nt: TGTGCCAGCAGCTCCACCTCCGTCAGGGTAACAAACAATGAGCAGTTCTTC
d_gene: -
len: 17
j_gene: TRBJ2-1
v_gene: TRBV11-2
abundance: -

CDR3aa: CASSAGGETQYF
CDR3nt: TGTGCCAGCAGTGCGGGGGGGGAGACCCAGTACTTC
d_gene: TRBD2
len: 12
j_gene: TRBJ2-5
v_gene: TRBV27
abundance: -

CDR3aa: CASSLWGMNTEAFF
CDR3nt: TGCGCCAGCAGCTTGTGGGGGATGAACACTGAAGCTTTCTTT
d_gene: -
len: 14
j_gene: TRBJ1-1
v_gene: TRBV5-1
abundance: -

CDR3aa: CASRFQQGASYEQYF
CDR3nt: TGTGCCAGCAGGTTCCAACAGGGGGCCTCCTACGAGCAGTACTTC
d_gene: TRBD1
len: 15
j_gene: TRBJ2-7
v_gene: TRBV27
abundance: -

CDR3aa: CASRIGQNTEAFF
CDR3nt: TGCGCCAGCAGAATTGGGCAGAACACTGAAGCTTTCTTT
d_gene: -
len: 13
j_gene: TRBJ1-1
v_gene: TRBV5-1
abundance: -

CDR3aa: CASSYSETGAYEQYF
CDR3nt: TGTGCCAGCAGTTACTCGGAGACAGGGGCCTACGAGCAGTACTTC
d_gene: TRBD1
len: 15
j_gene: TRBJ2-7
v_gene: TRBV6-6
abundance: once

CDR3aa: CASSQAYTSPTGVGTGANVLTF
CDR3nt: TGCGCCAGCAGCCAAGCTTATACTTCCCCCACAGGGGTTGGGACTGGGGCCAACGTCCTGACTTTC
d_gene: TRBD1
len: 22
j_gene: TRBJ2-6
v_gene: TRBV4-1
abundance: -

CDR3aa: CASSVEGGLNTEAFF
CDR3nt: TGTGCCAGCAGCGTAGAAGGGGGGCTGAACACTGAAGCTTTCTTT
d_gene: -
len: 15
j_gene: TRBJ1-1
v_gene: TRBV9
abundance: -

CDR3aa: CSAREDTQYF
CDR3nt: TGCAGTGCTAGAGAAGATACGCAGTATTTT
d_gene: -
len: 10
j_gene: TRBJ2-3
v_gene: TRBV20-1
abundance: -

CDR3aa: CASRAGPGNAEAFF
CDR3nt: TGCGCCAGCAGAGCCGGTCCGGGGAACGCTGAAGCTTTCTTT
d_gene: -
len: 14
j_gene: TRBJ1-1
v_gene: TRBV10-1
abundance: -

CDR3aa: CASSFRTELNEQFF
CDR3nt: TGTGCCAGCAGCTTTAGGACGGAACTCAATGAGCAGTTCTTC
d_gene: -
len: 14
j_gene: TRBJ2-1
v_gene: TRBV5-6
abundance: -

CDR3aa: CAISESKGHTQYF
CDR3nt: TGTGCCATCAGTGAGTCGAAGGGACATACGCAGTATTTT
d_gene: -
len: 13
j_gene: TRBJ2-3
v_gene: TRBV10-3
abundance: -

CDR3aa: CATLGGGSPLHF
CDR3nt: TGTGCCACCTTAGGAGGGGGATCACCCCTCCACTTT
d_gene: -
len: 12
j_gene: TRBJ1-6
v_gene: TRBV19
abundance: -

CDR3aa: CASGTPESYQPQHF
CDR3nt: TGTGCCAGCGGGACGCCAGAGTCCTATCAGCCCCAGCATTTT
d_gene: -
len: 14
j_gene: TRBJ1-5
v_gene: TRBV19
abundance: -

CDR3aa: CASSLGQIQETQYF
CDR3nt: TGCGCCAGCAGCTTGGGCCAGATACAAGAGACCCAGTACTTC
d_gene: -
len: 14
j_gene: TRBJ2-5
v_gene: TRBV5-1
abundance: -

CDR3aa: CASSFVPANTGELFF
CDR3nt: TGTGCCAGCAGCTTCGTCCCCGCGAACACCGGGGAGCTGTTTTTT
d_gene: -
len: 15
j_gene: TRBJ2-2
v_gene: TRBV5-5
abundance: -

CDR3aa: CASSRDSPMNTEAFF
CDR3nt: TGTGCCAGCTCACGGGACAGCCCTATGAACACTGAAGCTTTCTTT
d_gene: TRBD1
len: 15
j_gene: TRBJ1-1
v_gene: TRBV18
abundance: -

CDR3aa: CASSQDLTYGYTF
CDR3nt: TGTGCCAGCAGCCAAGATTTAACCTATGGCTACACCTTC
d_gene: -
len: 13
j_gene: TRBJ1-2
v_gene: TRBV14
abundance: once

CDR3aa: CASSFAGAFSGANVLTF
CDR3nt: TGTGCCAGCAGCTTTGCAGGGGCCTTCTCTGGGGCCAACGTCCTGACTTTC
d_gene: -
len: 17
j_gene: TRBJ2-6
v_gene: TRBV7-8
abundance: -

CDR3aa: CASSPRQGPSSGNTIYF
CDR3nt: TGTGCCAGCTCACCACGACAGGGCCCAAGCTCTGGAAACACCATATATTTT
d_gene: TRBD1
len: 17
j_gene: TRBJ1-3
v_gene: TRBV18
abundance: -

CDR3aa: CASSGITDTQYF
CDR3nt: TGTGCCAGCAGTGGAATCACAGATACGCAGTATTTT
d_gene: -
len: 12
j_gene: TRBJ2-3
v_gene: TRBV6-1
abundance: -

CDR3aa: CASSLSRVEQYF
CDR3nt: TGTGCCAGCAGTCTAAGTCGAGTCGAGCAGTACTTC
d_gene: -
len: 12
j_gene: TRBJ2-7
v_gene: TRBV7-2
abundance: -

CDR3aa: CASSSSGTDTQYF
CDR3nt: TGTGCCAGCAGTTCTAGCGGCACAGATACGCAGTATTTT
d_gene: -
len: 13
j_gene: TRBJ2-3
v_gene: TRBV25-1
abundance: once

CDR3aa: CAISQTSDEQFF
CDR3nt: TGTGCCATCAGCCAGACTAGCGATGAGCAGTTCTTC
d_gene: TRBD2
len: 12
j_gene: TRBJ2-1
v_gene: TRBV10-3
abundance: -

CDR3aa: CASSLSLAGGPGRTGELFF
CDR3nt: TGCGCCAGCAGCTTGTCACTAGCGGGAGGGCCGGGACGAACCGGGGAGCTGTTTTTT
d_gene: TRBD2
len: 19
j_gene: TRBJ2-2
v_gene: TRBV5-1
abundance: -

CDR3aa: CASSTPGLPYEQYF
CDR3nt: TGTGCCAGTAGTACACCGGGGCTACCATACGAGCAGTACTTC
d_gene: -
len: 14
j_gene: TRBJ2-7
v_gene: TRBV19
abundance: -

CDR3aa: CASRLMRGIVYNEQFF
CDR3nt: TGCGCCAGCAGGCTGATGAGGGGGATCGTTTACAATGAGCAGTTCTTC
d_gene: -
len: 16
j_gene: TRBJ2-1
v_gene: TRBV10-1
abundance: -

CDR3aa: CASSPRDPPYEQYF
CDR3nt: TGTGCCAGCAGCCCTCGGGACCCCCCGTACGAGCAGTACTTC
d_gene: -
len: 14
j_gene: TRBJ2-7
v_gene: TRBV5-4
abundance: -

CDR3aa: CASSRGDGEKLFF
CDR3nt: TGTGCCAGCAGTCGGGGCGATGGTGAAAAACTGTTTTTT
d_gene: -
len: 13
j_gene: TRBJ1-4
v_gene: TRBV6-1
abundance: -

CDR3aa: CASSRREENYGYTF
CDR3nt: TGTGCCAGCTCACGGAGAGAGGAGAACTATGGCTACACCTTC
d_gene: -
len: 14
j_gene: TRBJ1-2
v_gene: TRBV18
abundance: -

CDR3aa: CASSLWEAPREQYF
CDR3nt: TGTGCCAGCAGTTTGTGGGAGGCCCCGCGCGAGCAGTACTTC
d_gene: -
len: 14
j_gene: TRBJ2-7
v_gene: TRBV27
abundance: -

CDR3aa: CASSFEQETQYF
CDR3nt: TGTGCCAGCAGCTTTGAGCAAGAGACCCAGTACTTC
d_gene: -
len: 12
j_gene: TRBJ2-5
v_gene: TRBV11-3
abundance: -

CDR3aa: CASSVAMASYEQYF
CDR3nt: TGTGCCAGCAGCGTAGCTATGGCCTCCTACGAGCAGTACTTC
d_gene: -
len: 14
j_gene: TRBJ2-7
v_gene: TRBV9
abundance: once

CDR3aa: CASRNTRGGTDTQYF
CDR3nt: TGTGCCAGTAGGAATACTAGGGGGGGCACAGATACGCAGTATTTT
d_gene: -
len: 15
j_gene: TRBJ2-3
v_gene: TRBV19
abundance: -

CDR3aa: CASSQSSAHNEQFF
CDR3nt: TGTGCCAGCAGCCAATCTAGCGCGCACAATGAGCAGTTCTTC
d_gene: -
len: 14
j_gene: TRBJ2-1
v_gene: TRBV16
abundance: -

CDR3aa: CATDGLEDNYEQYF
CDR3nt: TGTGCCACCGACGGACTGGAGGATAACTACGAGCAGTACTTC
d_gene: -
len: 14
j_gene: TRBJ2-7
v_gene: TRBV28
abundance: -

CDR3aa: CATRGPSSYNSPLHF
CDR3nt: TGTGCCACCAGGGGGCCGAGCTCCTATAATTCACCCCTCCACTTT
d_gene: TRBD1
len: 15
j_gene: TRBJ1-6
v_gene: TRBV28
abundance: -

CDR3aa: CASSLGGAHEGYTF
CDR3nt: TGTGCCAGCAGCCTTGGCGGGGCTCACGAGGGCTACACCTTC
d_gene: -
len: 14
j_gene: TRBJ1-2
v_gene: TRBV7-8
abundance: -

CDR3aa: CASSQGQGRAGANVLTF
CDR3nt: TGCGCCAGCAGCCAAGGACAGGGAAGAGCCGGGGCCAACGTCCTGACTTTC
d_gene: TRBD1
len: 17
j_gene: TRBJ2-6
v_gene: TRBV4-1
abundance: -

CDR3aa: CASSFVDYGYTF
CDR3nt: TGTGCCAGCAGTTTCGTAGATTATGGCTACACCTTC
d_gene: -
len: 12
j_gene: TRBJ1-2
v_gene: TRBV28
abundance: once

CDR3aa: CASSSRQGNTGELFF
CDR3nt: TGTGCCAGCAGTTCCAGACAGGGGAACACCGGGGAGCTGTTTTTT
d_gene: TRBD1
len: 15
j_gene: TRBJ2-2
v_gene: TRBV6-5
abundance: once

CDR3aa: CATSRDPLETQYF
CDR3nt: TGTGCCACCAGCAGAGATCCCCTAGAGACCCAGTACTTC
d_gene: -
len: 13
j_gene: TRBJ2-5
v_gene: TRBV15
abundance: once